This record covers a single T cell receptor beta chain. What antigen it recognizes has not been identified. Per-nucleotide qualities are absent, and no much larger clonotype sits a single base away. The collaborating institutions used their own protocols to collect whole blood in K2EDTA tubes. For TCRbeta analysis, collaborators shipped samples as frozen whole blood, isolated PBMCs, or DNA extracted from either of those sample types. This record comes from a study of blood T cell repertoires in COVID-19 (dated by TCRdb to between 2020 and 2021). Regarding the research as a whole: Samples from collaborators originated in the United States, Italy and Spain and spanned both the acute and convalescent phases of COVID-19. The material from the prospective study consisted of cDNA or gDNA derived from T cells, B-cell-depleted T cells, or PBMCs. Deeply sampled blood TCRbeta repertoires from subjects exposed to, actively infected with, or recovered from COVID-19 were included in the dataset. The repertoires were released in a freely available public database intended as a resource for research on the immune response to SARS-CoV-2. Samples were obtained from the ongoing ImmuneRACE study (first 160 participants) and from 950 to 1,500 subjects provided by 6 global collaborators. A de-identified subject ID, COVID-19 status, age in years and sex were almost always included in the sample metadata. Where available, HLA class I and class II types were taken from metadata supplied by the sample provider and were not determined by assay-based typing. The paper's findings and limits, for the study overall: The quantity of clinical and demographic metadata differed by source and by participant and was supplied without curation.

Measured from the cysteine to the phenylalanine, the CDR3 is 16 residues long. The CDR3 DNA has 48 bases and is translated from base 1. Per the germline V gene, MDHEN is the CDR1 and SYDVKM is the CDR2. After removal of 6 bases from V and 6 bases from J, the junction retains 14 bases not matched to a gene. The immunoSEQ Assay, a bias-controlled multiplex PCR, was used to amplify TCRbeta CDR3 regions from genomic DNA. In the authors' own workflow: Within the assay, amplification of reference gene primers was used to estimate how many nucleated cells each sample contained. Sequence reads were collapsed and filtered to measure the absolute abundance of every unique TCRbeta CDR3 rearrangement. For each sample, productive Simpson clonality was calculated as the square root of Simpson's diversity index across productive rearrangements. The immuneACCESS repertoire file appears here via TCRdb, limited to in-frame rearrangements. These files lack a portion of the clones; in checked studies, under half of the deficit traces to unresolved V genes, and the cause of the others is not known. V, J and clone size are those of that table, while D and trimming were read from the DNA. The sample yields some 400,000 clones; around 91% were counted once. The ten largest clones represent 6% to 7.5% of the sample.

The sequenced material came from peripheral blood. The chain joins TRBV28 to TRBJ1-1; 9 junctional bases match TRBD1. The TCR was taken from a man aged 18-30 years with active or convalescent COVID-19. The DNA sequence is given as TGTGCCAGCAGCCTCCTACAGGGGGCGCTTAGCTCTGAAGCTTTCTTT. Translated, this is CASSLLQGALSSEAFF. With the rest looked up from the reference TRBV28 and TRBJ1-1 genes rather than sequenced, the full variable domain is DVKVTQSSRYLVKRTGEKVFLECVQDMDHENMFWYRQDPGLGLRLIYFSYDVKMKEKGDIPEGYSVSREKKERFSLILESASTNQTSMYLCASSLLQGALSSEAFFGQGTRLTVV.